Listed below are T cell receptor beta chains from one sample, sequenced in a study of CD8 T cells in ankylosing spondylitis. TCRdb itself ran the 5' RACE reads through MiXCR, one entry per CDR3 protein. The profile covers over 700,000 distinct CDR3 sequences, with around a fifth appearing a single time and roughly a fifth taken by the ten largest. Material: blood, either unsorted or a sorted T cell fraction (not recorded which). These receptors all stem from a male donor with ankylosing spondylitis. CDR3s leave out the opening cysteine and the closing phenylalanine or tryptophan. A D gene is named only where the DNA matches it firmly.

D: .; V: TRBV10-3; J: TRBJ2-7; CDR3: AISEVPRVQY
D: TRBD2; V: TRBV29-1; J: TRBJ2-7; CDR3: SVEGVAGNYEQY
D: .; V: TRBV4-1; J: TRBJ2-2; CDR3: ASSQGPSGLDAGELF
D: .; V: TRBV6-2/TRBV6-3; J: TRBJ1-1; CDR3: ASSDYRTEAF
D: TRBD1; V: TRBV5-1; J: TRBJ2-7; CDR3: ASSPQQGAAYEQY
D: .; V: TRBV7-9; J: TRBJ2-7; CDR3: ASSLGRYNYEQY
D: .; V: TRBV5-8; J: TRBJ2-7; CDR3: ASSLARLVHEQY
D: TRBD1; V: TRBV20-1; J: TRBJ1-1; CDR3: SALGWDSTGVNTEAF
D: TRBD1; V: TRBV2; J: TRBJ2-7; CDR3: ASGGPGQGATYEQY
D: .; V: TRBV12-3/TRBV12-4; J: TRBJ2-7; CDR3: ASSLNTGWSGTYEQY
D: .; V: TRBV12-3/TRBV12-4; J: TRBJ2-7; CDR3: ASSPDSGDYEQY
D: TRBD1; V: TRBV4-2; J: TRBJ1-6; CDR3: ASSQHPGTGGQYNSPLH
D: .; V: TRBV7-6; J: TRBJ2-7; CDR3: ASSQTERTYEQY
D: .; V: TRBV20-1; J: TRBJ2-4; CDR3: SAADGAKNIQY
D: .; V: TRBV27; J: TRBJ2-7; CDR3: ASSPRQVAYEQY
D: TRBD1; V: TRBV7-9; J: TRBJ1-1; CDR3: ASSLTGQGAVAEAF
D: TRBD1; V: TRBV5-1; J: TRBJ2-5; CDR3: ASSLIPGQGWETQY
D: .; V: TRBV27; J: TRBJ2-2; CDR3: ASSYWGPSNTGELF
D: TRBD2; V: TRBV5-1; J: TRBJ2-3; CDR3: ASSLDGGGASDTQY
D: .; V: TRBV6-1; J: TRBJ1-2; CDR3: ASSRGQAKNYGYT
D: .; V: TRBV4-3; J: TRBJ2-2; CDR3: ASSQAAGLRNTGELF
D: TRBD1; V: TRBV15; J: TRBJ1-5; CDR3: ATSTAGTANQPQH
D: .; V: TRBV3-1; J: TRBJ2-1; CDR3: ASSQAGPQF
D: TRBD2; V: TRBV4-2; J: TRBJ2-7; CDR3: ASSRPGTSNEQY
D: .; V: TRBV7-9; J: TRBJ2-7; CDR3: ASSLPGAYEQY
D: TRBD1; V: TRBV20-1; J: TRBJ1-6; CDR3: SALSRTGGRSPLH
D: TRBD2; V: TRBV27; J: TRBJ2-6; CDR3: ASSSSLAALGANVLT
D: .; V: TRBV12-3/TRBV12-4; J: TRBJ2-7; CDR3: AAARGQGYEQY
D: .; V: TRBV16; J: TRBJ1-2; CDR3: ASSQFRTDYGYT
D: .; V: TRBV12-3/TRBV12-4; J: TRBJ2-5; CDR3: ASSPLGGEETQY
D: TRBD2; V: TRBV4-3; J: TRBJ2-7; CDR3: ASSQDASGTDEQY